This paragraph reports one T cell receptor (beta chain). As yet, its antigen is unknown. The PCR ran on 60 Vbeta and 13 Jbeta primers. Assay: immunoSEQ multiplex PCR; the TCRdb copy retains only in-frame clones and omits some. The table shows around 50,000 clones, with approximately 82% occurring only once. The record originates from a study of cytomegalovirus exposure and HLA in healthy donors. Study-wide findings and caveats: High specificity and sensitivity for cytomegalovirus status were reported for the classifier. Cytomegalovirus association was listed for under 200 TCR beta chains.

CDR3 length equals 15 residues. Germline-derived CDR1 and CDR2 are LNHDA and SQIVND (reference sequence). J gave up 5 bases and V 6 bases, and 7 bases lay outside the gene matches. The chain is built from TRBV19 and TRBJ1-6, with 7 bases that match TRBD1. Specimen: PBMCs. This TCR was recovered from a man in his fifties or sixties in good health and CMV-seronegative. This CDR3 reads CASSTDRVNNSPLHF. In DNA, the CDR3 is TGTGCCAGTAGCACAGACAGGGTAAATAATTCACCCCTCCACTTT. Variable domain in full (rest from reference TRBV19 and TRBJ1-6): DGGITQSPKYLFRKEGQNVTLSCEQNLNHDAMYWYRQDPGQGLRLIYYSQIVNDFQKGDIAEGYSVSREKKESFPLTVTSAQKNPTAFYLCASSTDRVNNSPLHFGNGTRLTVT.